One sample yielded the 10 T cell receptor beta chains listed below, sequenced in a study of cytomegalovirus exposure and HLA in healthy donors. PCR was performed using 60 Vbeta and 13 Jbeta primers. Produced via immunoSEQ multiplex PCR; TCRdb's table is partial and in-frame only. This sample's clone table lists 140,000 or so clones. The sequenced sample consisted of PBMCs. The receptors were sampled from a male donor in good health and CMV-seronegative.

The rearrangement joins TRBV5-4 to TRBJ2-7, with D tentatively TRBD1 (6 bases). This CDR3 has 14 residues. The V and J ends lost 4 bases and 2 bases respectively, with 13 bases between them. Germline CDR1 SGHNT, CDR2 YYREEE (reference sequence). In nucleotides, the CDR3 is TGTGCCAGCAGCCACAACAGGGTGCCCTACGAGCAGTACTTC. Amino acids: CASSHNRVPYEQYF.

The CDR3 DNA follows: TGTGCCTGGGGGTTTCCGGACACGCTGGGTCAGCCCCAGCATTTT. It is translated as CAWGFPDTLGQPQHF. V and J are TRBV30 and TRBJ1-5, with D possibly matching TRBD1 (5 bases). Looked up from germline, CDR1 is GTSNPN and CDR2 is SVGIG (reference sequence). Deletions cut 5 bases from V and 6 bases from J, with 20 bases between. This CDR3 comprises 15 residues.

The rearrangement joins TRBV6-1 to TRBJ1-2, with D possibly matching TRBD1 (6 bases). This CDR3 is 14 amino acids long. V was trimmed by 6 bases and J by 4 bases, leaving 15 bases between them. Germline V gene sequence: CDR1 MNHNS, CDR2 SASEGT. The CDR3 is CASRVDSLGYGYTF. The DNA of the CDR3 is TGTGCCAGCAGGGTGGACAGTCTCGGCTATGGCTACACCTTC.

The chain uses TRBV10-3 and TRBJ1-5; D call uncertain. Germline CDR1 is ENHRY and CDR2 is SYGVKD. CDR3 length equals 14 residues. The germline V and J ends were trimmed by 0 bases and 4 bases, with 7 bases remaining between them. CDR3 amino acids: CAISESYGNQPQHF. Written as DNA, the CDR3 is TGTGCCATCAGTGAGTCTTACGGGAATCAGCCCCAGCATTTT.

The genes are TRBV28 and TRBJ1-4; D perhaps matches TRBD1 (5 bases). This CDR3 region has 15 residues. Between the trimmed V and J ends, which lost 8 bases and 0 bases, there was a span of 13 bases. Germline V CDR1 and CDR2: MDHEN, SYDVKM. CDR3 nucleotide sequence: TGTGCCAGCGTCGGCAGGGATGCAACTAATGAAAAACTGTTTTTT. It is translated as CASVGRDATNEKLFF.

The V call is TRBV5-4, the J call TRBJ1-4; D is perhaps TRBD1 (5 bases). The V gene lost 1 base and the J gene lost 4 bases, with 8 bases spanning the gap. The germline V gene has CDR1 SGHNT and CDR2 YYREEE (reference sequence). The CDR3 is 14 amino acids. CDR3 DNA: TGTGCCAGCAGCTTGTACAGGCATAATGAAAAACTGTTTTTT. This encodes CASSLYRHNEKLFF.

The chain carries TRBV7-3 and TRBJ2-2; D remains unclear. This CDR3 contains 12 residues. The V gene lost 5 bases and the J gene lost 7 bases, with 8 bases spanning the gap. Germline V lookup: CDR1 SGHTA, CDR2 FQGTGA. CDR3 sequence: CASSEQSGELFF. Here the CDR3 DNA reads TGTGCCAGCAGCGAACAGAGCGGGGAGCTGTTTTTT.

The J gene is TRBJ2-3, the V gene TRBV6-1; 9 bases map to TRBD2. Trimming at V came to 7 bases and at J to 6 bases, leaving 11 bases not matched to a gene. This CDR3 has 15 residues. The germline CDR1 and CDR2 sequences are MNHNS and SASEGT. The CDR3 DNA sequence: TGTGCCAGCATAGGCGGCGGGAGGGCGGGGGATACGCAGTATTTT. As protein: CASIGGGRAGDTQYF.

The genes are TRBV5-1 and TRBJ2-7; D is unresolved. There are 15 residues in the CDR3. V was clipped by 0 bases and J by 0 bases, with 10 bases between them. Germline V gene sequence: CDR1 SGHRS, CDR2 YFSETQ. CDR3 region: CASSLVADFSYEQYF. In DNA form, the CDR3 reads TGCGCCAGCAGCTTGGTTGCAGATTTCTCCTACGAGCAGTACTTC. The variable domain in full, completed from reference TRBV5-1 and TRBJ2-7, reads KAGVTQTPRYLIKTRGQQVTLSCSPISGHRSVSWYQQTPGQGLQFLFEYFSETQRNKGNFPGRFSGRQFSNSRSEMNVSTLELGDSALYLCASSLVADFSYEQYFGPGTRLTVT.

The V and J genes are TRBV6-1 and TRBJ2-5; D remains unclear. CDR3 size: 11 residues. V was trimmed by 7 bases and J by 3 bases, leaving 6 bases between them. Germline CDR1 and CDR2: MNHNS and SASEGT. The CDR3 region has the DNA TGTGCCAGCACTACGGAAGAGACCCAGTACTTC. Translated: CASTTEETQYF.